This T cell receptor beta chain was documented in a study of T cell repertoires in cytomegalovirus infection. At the level of the study: The authors relied on CMV epitopes, both recently identified HLA-C-restricted and well-studied HLA-B-restricted. Public TCR beta signatures indicated both CMV infection and matching HLA type.

The V gene lost 2 bases and the J gene lost 4 bases, with 14 bases spanning the gap. Germline V gives CDR1 SGHVS, CDR2 FQNEAQ. The CDR3 runs 15 residues. This clonotype was seen repeatedly, ten times or more. Its antigen is not known. One entry per CDR3 protein, called by TCRdb with MiXCR from the reads. Found here are about 120,000 distinct CDR3 sequences, 30% of them singletons; the top ten hold around two fifths. Findings and limits, study-wide: Ex vivo, HLA-C-restricted CMV-specific TCR beta clonotypes prevailed over the rest of the response. Accumulated public TCR beta family frequency recognized individuals carrying CMV together with the relevant HLA.

The gene calls are TRBV7-8 and TRBJ1-1, with TRBD1 as a possible D gene (5 bases). Sequencing used CD8+ T cells from cultured PBMCs, obtained from culture after CMV antigen stimulation. This clonotype originated in a human donor in good health (CMV status not recorded). Some clones in this sample may be carry-over from other donors' samples. The CDR3 here is CASSLQGRWSTEAFF. The CDR3 DNA follows: TGTGCCAGCAGCTTACAGGGACGCTGGAGCACTGAAGCTTTCTTT. Based on the CDR3 plus reference TRBV7-8 and TRBJ1-1, the full variable domain is GAGVSQSPRYKVAKRGQDVALRCDPISGHVSLFWYQQALGQGPEFLTYFQNEAQLDKSGLPSDRFFAERPEGSVSTLKIQRTQQEDSAVYLCASSLQGRWSTEAFFGQGTRLTVV.